This T cell receptor beta chain was recorded in a study of tumor-infiltrating lymphocytes in primary liver carcinoma. Using a constant-region primer together with ProtoScript II reverse transcriptase, TCR beta cDNA was made from approximately 0.55 ug of total RNA. Libraries of TCR beta came from three nested multiplex PCR rounds with slightly modified ARM-PCR. PCR rounds one and two used TRBV1-TRBV30 forward primers with a C-beta reverse primer for approximately 10 cycles each. TCRdb re-analysed the multiplex PCR reads in MiXCR, keeping a single row per CDR3 protein. Of some 50,000 distinct CDR3 sequences listed, 65% to 80% are singletons. This clonotype was recorded many times. The target antigen is unknown. Trimming shortened V by 4 bases and J by 2 bases, and 9 bases separated the two germline ends. Germline loops: CDR1 GTSNPN, CDR2 SVGIG (reference sequence). The CDR3 loop spans 12 amino acids.

The roughly 20-31 mg bulk tissue piece was not sorted before simultaneous RNA and DNA extraction. Study-level findings and limits: Between tumor regions, pairs overlapped more than tumor-adjacent and tumor-blood pairs did.

Sequencing was performed on liver tumor tissue from sampling region 5. Specified subset: tumor region T5, tumor centre. This receptor was obtained from a middle-aged man with primary liver carcinoma and hepatitis B virus infection. The chain links TRBV30 to TRBJ2-7; D not resolved. The CDR3 DNA follows: TGTGCCTGGACTCGTACCCCCTACGAGCAGTACTTC. The encoded protein is CAWTRTPYEQYF.